Sequencing of this TCR beta chain was carried out in a study of blood T cell repertoires in COVID-19 (dated by TCRdb to the early 2020s). Describing the broader study: Samples covering the acute and convalescent phases of COVID-19 were provided by collaborators in the United States, Italy and Spain. The prospective study material was composed of cDNA or gDNA derived from T cells, B-cell-depleted T cells, or PBMCs. The dataset comprised deeply sampled blood TCRbeta repertoires from subjects exposed to, actively infected with, or recovered from COVID-19. The repertoires were released in a freely available public database meant as a resource for research on the immune response to SARS-CoV-2. The samples were drawn from the first 160 participants of the ongoing ImmuneRACE study and from over 950 subjects provided by 6 global collaborators. The sample metadata nearly always contained a de-identified subject ID, COVID-19 status, age in years and sex. Where HLA class I and class II types were available, the types were taken from metadata supplied by the sample provider, not from assay-based typing. Study-level results and caveats: Clinical and demographic metadata were provided uncurated, with the amount varying by source and participant.

TCRbeta CDR3 regions were amplified from genomic DNA using the immunoSEQ Assay, a bias-controlled multiplex PCR. The authors' pipeline ran thus. The number of nucleated cells in each sample was estimated from the amplification of reference gene primers within the assay. Sequence reads were collapsed and filtered to measure the absolute abundance of every unique TCRbeta CDR3 rearrangement. For each sample, productive Simpson clonality was calculated by taking the square root of Simpson's diversity index across productive rearrangements. As stored in TCRdb, this immuneACCESS dataset retains in-frame rearrangements with V and J assigned. A fraction of the clones does not appear; measured against another copy, unresolved V genes explain less than half of the discrepancy, and the remainder lacks a known reason. The DNA was the basis for D and trimming; V, J and clone size are from that table. This sample has under 300,000 clones in its table, and approximately 83% of those were observed once. Jointly, the top ten make up roughly 3.3% of the sample.

Participants in the prospective study were enrolled through a virtual design, were aged roughly 18 to 100 years, and lived in approximately 24 United States geographic areas. In the prospective study, participants were assigned to cohorts based on the clinical history participants reported in a screening survey and a study questionnaire. Each participant in the prospective study had whole blood, serum and a nasopharyngeal or oropharyngeal swab collected by mobile phlebotomists. Participants in the prospective study had the option to provide additional blood draws and questionnaires over a 2-month period. Before DNA extraction, blood samples from the prospective study were shipped at room temperature or frozen. On this clone: Its binding antigen is unknown. No base qualities exist here, and no much larger clone lies one base off it.

Germline trimming: 3 bases from V, 6 bases from J; junction bases outside gene matches: 6. The CDR3 spans 15 residues, from the cysteine through the phenylalanine. CDR3 DNA is the only sequence kept; it has 45 bases, read in frame from the first base. The germline V gene (reference sequence) gives CDR1 as MNHEY and CDR2 as SMNVEV. Material for sequencing was PBMCs or T cells enriched from blood (not recorded which). The sequence came from a woman between 40 and 50 years old with acute COVID-19. The V and J genes are TRBV27 and TRBJ1-4; the central 8 bases match TRBD1. The nucleotide sequence is TGTGCCAGCAGTTTGCTGACAGGGGTGGATGAAAAACTGTTTTTT. Its coded protein is CASSLLTGVDEKLFF.